The 21 T cell receptor beta chains below come from one sample, sequenced in a study of blood T cell repertoires in COVID-19. Repertoires were generated with immunoSEQ multiplex PCR, while TCRdb's copy carries only in-frame clones and drops some. This table has approximately 94,000 clones, approximately 80% appearing once. Sequenced input: peripheral blood. The receptor source for this set is a human donor in a cohort sampled during active COVID-19.

J is TRBJ2-1 and V is TRBV7-9, with 10 bases that match TRBD2. V lost 4 bases and J lost 9; bases outside the gene matches: 15. Looked up from germline, CDR1 is SEHNR and CDR2 is FQNEAQ (reference sequence). CDR3 length: 17 amino acids. The CDR3 region has the DNA TGTGCCAGCAGCTCCCTCCCAGGGCTAGCGGGAGACTTTGAGCAGTTCTTC. It is translated as CASSSLPGLAGDFEQFF.

The chain is built from TRBV18 and TRBJ2-3; 7 bases match TRBD2. Trimming took 3 bases from V and 1 from J; bases not matched to a gene: 7. CDR1 and CDR2 (germline): KGHSH, LQKENI. This CDR3 contains 16 residues. CDR3 residues: CASSPLGGKGTDTQYF. The CDR3 bases are TGTGCCAGCTCACCCCTCGGGGGGAAGGGCACAGATACGCAGTATTTT.

The chain uses TRBV7-2 and TRBJ1-5; tentative D call: TRBD1 (6 bases). Germline V CDR1 and CDR2: SGHTA, FQGNSA. V lost 0 bases and J 7 bases, leaving 13 bases between the germline ends. The CDR3 covers 15 residues. CDR3 in amino acids: CASSLAWQGSQPQHF. CDR3 in DNA: TGTGCCAGCAGCTTAGCATGGCAGGGGTCCCAGCCCCAGCATTTT.

The CDR3 sequence is CASSPRWAGGEQYF. The CDR3, as DNA: TGTGCCAGCAGCCCCCGGTGGGCCGGGGGGGAGCAGTACTTC. The J gene is TRBJ2-7, the V gene TRBV7-8; 7 nucleotides match TRBD2. The CDR3 spans 14 residues. CDR1 SGHVS and CDR2 FQNEAQ come from the germline V gene. V shed 5 bases, J shed 7 bases, and the junction held 11 bases outside the gene matches.

The gene calls are TRBV7-3 and TRBJ1-3; tentatively, D is TRBD1 (6 bases). This CDR3 comprises 14 residues. Between the trimmed V and J ends, which lost 5 bases and 2 bases, there was a span of 10 bases. Per germline, CDR1 SGHTA and CDR2 FQGTGA. CDR3 nucleotides: TGTGCCAGCAGCCCCTCAGGGGCTGGAAACACCATATATTTT. It translates to CASSPSGAGNTIYF.

The DNA of the CDR3 is TGTGCCAGCAGCTCTTTTAGCGGGGGATACAATGAGCAGTTCTTC. Translated, it gives CASSSFSGGYNEQFF. The rearrangement joins TRBV5-4 to TRBJ2-1; 9 positions agree with TRBD2. The ends lost 3 bases at V and 4 bases at J; junction bases unmatched: 5. This CDR3 region has 15 residues. Germline V CDR1 and CDR2: SGHNT, YYREEE (reference sequence).

The chain carries TRBV28 and TRBJ2-4; 7 nucleotides align to TRBD1. This CDR3 has 15 amino acids. CDR1 MDHEN and CDR2 SYDVKM come from the germline V gene. With V trimmed by 5 bases and J by 1 base, 5 bases remained unmatched. CDR3 DNA: TGTGCCAGCAGTATAACAGGGGCGGCCAAAAACATTCAGTACTTC. Residues: CASSITGAAKNIQYF.

The V gene is TRBV10-3, the J gene TRBJ2-1; possibly TRBD1 for D (6 bases). The germline V gene encodes CDR1 ENHRY and CDR2 SYGVKD. The CDR3 sequence is 16 residues long. V lost 4 bases to trimming and J lost 1 base, with 14 bases between them. As DNA, the CDR3 is TGTGCCATCAGTGGACTGAACAGGGAATCCTACAATGAGCAGTTCTTC. This sequence encodes CAISGLNRESYNEQFF.

The chain is built from TRBV19 and TRBJ1-1; 7 bases are a match to TRBD1. Unmatched junction bases numbered 4, after V lost 6 bases and J lost 0 bases. From germline, CDR1 is LNHDA and CDR2 SQIVND (reference sequence). The CDR3 loop spans 14 amino acids. The CDR3 here is CASSQGGLNTEAFF. As DNA, the CDR3 is TGTGCCAGTAGCCAGGGGGGATTGAACACTGAAGCTTTCTTT.

The J gene is TRBJ2-1, the V gene TRBV9; D unclear. The length of the CDR3 is 15 residues. V was pared by 0 bases and J by 0 bases, with 7 bases between. The V gene's germline CDR1 is SGDLS and CDR2 YYNGEE. CDR3 bases: TGTGCCAGCAGCGTAGGCGCGAGCTCCTACAATGAGCAGTTCTTC. This encodes CASSVGASSYNEQFF.

The chain carries TRBV4-1 and TRBJ2-5; tentative D call: TRBD1 (6 bases). This CDR3 spans 17 amino acids. Trimming cost V 0 bases and J 6 bases, with 20 bases left between them. Germline assignment: CDR1 MGHRA and CDR2 YSYEKL. CDR3 region: CASSQDPQDRIRKTQYF. CDR3 nucleotides: TGCGCCAGCAGCCAAGACCCCCAGGACAGAATTCGGAAGACCCAGTACTTC.

The V gene is TRBV5-4, the J gene TRBJ2-7, with D unresolved. V shed 4 bases and J shed 4 bases, with 9 bases lying between them. This CDR3 is built from 12 residues. The germline CDR1 and CDR2 sequences are SGHNT and YYREEE (reference sequence). In nucleotides, the CDR3 is TGTGCCAGCAGCCCCGGCAGGTACGAGCAGTACTTC. Translating gives CASSPGRYEQYF.

The J gene is TRBJ2-5, the V gene TRBV4-2, with 7 bases lining up with TRBD2. The V and J ends lost 4 bases and 1 base, in that order; junction bases with no gene match: 9. This CDR3 has 16 residues. Germline CDR1 LGHNA, CDR2 YNFKEQ. The CDR3 reads CASSREIAGIQETQYF. In DNA, the CDR3 is TGTGCCAGCAGCCGAGAAATAGCGGGCATCCAAGAGACCCAGTACTTC.

This clone was counted once. This sequence joins TRBV5-5 and TRBJ2-1, with D perhaps TRBD1 (5 bases). The CDR3 runs to 16 residues. Trimming stripped 0 bases from V and 1 base from J, with 11 bases between. Germline-derived CDR1 and CDR2 are SGHKS and YYEKEE (reference sequence). CDR3 nucleotide sequence: TGTGCCAGCAGCTTGGTTTCAGGGTGGTCCTACAATGAGCAGTTCTTC. This encodes CASSLVSGWSYNEQFF.

The V gene is TRBV6-1, the J gene TRBJ1-1, with 10 bases lining up with TRBD1. Germline values: CDR1 MNHNS, CDR2 SASEGT. J gave up 6 bases and V 4 bases, and 11 bases lay outside the gene matches. This CDR3 is 16 amino acids long. The CDR3 loop is CASSATSGQGWAEAFF. CDR3 nucleotides: TGTGCCAGCAGTGCTACCTCGGGACAGGGGTGGGCTGAAGCTTTCTTT.

This rearrangement joins TRBV11-2 to TRBJ2-3; 14 bases map to TRBD2. The CDR3 sequence is 18 residues long. Trimming cost V 5 bases and J 0 bases; bases outside gene matches: 7. Germline CDR1 and CDR2: SGHAT and FQNNGV. The CDR3, as DNA: TGTGCCAGCAGCCCGGGACTAGCGGGAGCTGATAGCACAGATACGCAGTATTTT. Protein sequence: CASSPGLAGADSTDTQYF.

The chain links TRBV9 to TRBJ1-1; D is possibly TRBD1 (5 bases). The CDR3 has 14 residues. Trimming removed 4 bases from V and 1 base from J, with 11 bases in between. The germline gives CDR1 SGDLS, CDR2 YYNGEE. Here the CDR3 reads CASSPGLSNTEAFF. CDR3 nucleotide sequence: TGTGCCAGCAGCCCGGGACTCTCGAACACTGAAGCTTTCTTT.

In this sample, this clone turned up once. The V gene is TRBV12-3 or TRBV12-4, the J gene TRBJ1-1; weak D call: TRBD1 (6 bases). The CDR3 is 13 residues long. The ends were cut back, 0 bases at V and 5 bases at J, with 7 bases in the middle. CDR3 region: CASSLAGATEAFF. Here the CDR3 DNA reads TGTGCCAGCAGTTTAGCGGGGGCTACTGAAGCTTTCTTT.

This clone turned up a few times. Other DNA sequences in this sample translate to the same CDR3. This rearrangement joins TRBV7-9 to TRBJ1-1, with 9 nucleotides matching TRBD1. With V trimmed by 4 bases and J by 6 bases, 6 bases remained unmatched. Germline loops: CDR1 SEHNR, CDR2 FQNEAQ (reference sequence). The length of the CDR3 is 14 residues. The CDR3 DNA follows: TGTGCCAGCAGCTCCCCGGGACAGGGCGCTGAAGCTTTCTTT. As protein: CASSSPGQGAEAFF.

The chain is built from TRBV5-1 and TRBJ1-5; 10 bases match TRBD1. CDR3 length: 16 amino acids. Germline CDR1 is SGHRS and CDR2 is YFSETQ. The V gene end was trimmed by 4 bases and the J gene end by 4 bases; junction bases not matched to a gene: 8. The CDR3: CASSRTGGASNQPQHF. CDR3 DNA: TGCGCCAGCAGCCGGACAGGGGGTGCCTCAAATCAGCCCCAGCATTTT.

V is TRBV10-1 and J is TRBJ2-6; D remains ambiguous. CDR3 length: 15 amino acids. The ends were cut back, 3 bases at V and 0 bases at J, with 6 bases in the middle. Germline CDR1 and CDR2: WNHNN and SYGVQD (reference sequence). CDR3 amino acids: CASSELRSGANVLTF. The CDR3 DNA reads TGCGCCAGCAGTGAACTCCGCTCTGGGGCCAACGTCCTGACTTTC.